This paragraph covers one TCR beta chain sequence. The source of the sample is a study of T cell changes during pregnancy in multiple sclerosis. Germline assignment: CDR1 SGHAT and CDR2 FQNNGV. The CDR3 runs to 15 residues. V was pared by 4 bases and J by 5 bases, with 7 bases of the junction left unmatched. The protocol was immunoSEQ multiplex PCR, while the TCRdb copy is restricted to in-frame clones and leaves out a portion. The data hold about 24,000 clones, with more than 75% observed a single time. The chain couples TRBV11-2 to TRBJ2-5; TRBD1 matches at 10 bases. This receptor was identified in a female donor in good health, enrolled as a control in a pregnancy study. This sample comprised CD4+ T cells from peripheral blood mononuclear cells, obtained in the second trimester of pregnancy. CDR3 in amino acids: CASSSTDRGRETQYF. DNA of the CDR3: TGTGCCAGCAGCTCAACTGACAGGGGGCGGGAGACCCAGTACTTC.